Sequencing of this T cell receptor (beta chain) was carried out in a study of cytotoxic CD8 clonotypes in ibrutinib-treated CLL. Assay: immunoSEQ multiplex PCR; the TCRdb copy retains only in-frame clones and omits some. This table holds around 140,000 clones, about 84% found once. This CDR3 region has 15 residues. J was trimmed by 6 bases and V by 5 bases; bases with no gene match: 13. Germline CDR1 reads SGHRS; CDR2 reads YFSETQ. The material sequenced was PBMCs, taken after 36 months of ibrutinib treatment. The chain has TRBV5-1 and TRBJ1-2; TRBD1 matches 7 bases. This sequence was found in a human donor with chronic lymphocytic leukemia. This CDR3 reads CASRDSGQRSDGYTF. CDR3 in DNA: TGCGCCAGCAGGGACTCGGGACAGAGGTCCGATGGCTACACCTTC.